The 9 T cell receptor beta chains given below trace back to one sample, sequenced in a study of shared clonotypes between healthy human individuals. Some clones are missing from TCRdb's copy, which holds only in-frame ones; the method was immunoSEQ multiplex PCR. The table has more than 2 million clones, over 85% seen once. Specimen: naive CD4+ T cells sorted from blood. The subset was: CD45RA+ positively selected. Source of these receptors: a man aged 18 to 29 in good health.

The genes are TRBV6-5 and TRBJ1-6; 8 nucleotides line up with TRBD1. The junction had 4 bases not matched to a gene; V was cut back by 8 bases and J by 4 bases. This CDR3 has 14 residues. Germline lookup yields CDR1 MNHEY and CDR2 SVGAGI. This CDR3 is CASSTGDYNSPLHF. Written as DNA, the CDR3 is TGTGCCAGCTCGACAGGGGATTATAATTCACCCCTCCACTTT.

The V call is TRBV18, the J call TRBJ2-5; unclear D gene. The germline CDR1 and CDR2 sequences are KGHSH and LQKENI. The ends were cut back, 0 bases at V and 3 bases at J, with 8 bases in the middle. This CDR3 is 14 amino acids long. CDR3 bases: TGTGCCAGCTCACCACCGGTGCGTAAAGAGACCCAGTACTTC. It is translated as CASSPPVRKETQYF.

V and J are TRBV5-1 and TRBJ2-3; unclear D gene. Per germline, CDR1 SGHRS and CDR2 YFSETQ. The CDR3 consists of 15 residues. The V and J ends lost 1 base and 2 bases respectively, with 11 bases between them. The CDR3 DNA sequence: TGCGCCAGCAGCTTGATAGGGCTCAACACAGATACGCAGTATTTT. Protein product: CASSLIGLNTDTQYF.

The rearrangement joins TRBV5-1 to TRBJ2-3; D perhaps matches TRBD2 (5 bases). V dropped 0 bases and J dropped 1 base, with 9 bases sitting between them. CDR3 length equals 15 residues. Per the germline V gene, CDR1 is SGHRS and CDR2 is YFSETQ. The CDR3 region has the DNA TGCGCCAGCAGCTTGGAGGGAGCAGGCACAGATACGCAGTATTTT. It specifies CASSLEGAGTDTQYF.

This chain joins TRBV28 and TRBJ2-3; TRBD1 matches 9 bases. The V gene end was trimmed by 5 bases and the J gene end by 6 bases; junction bases not matched to a gene: 12. Germline CDR1 is MDHEN and CDR2 is SYDVKM. CDR3 length equals 16 residues. CDR3 region: CASSLQGTGTGDTQYF. CDR3 coding DNA: TGTGCCAGCAGTCTCCAGGGGACAGGGACTGGGGATACGCAGTATTTT.

V is TRBV4-1 and J is TRBJ2-3; D possibly corresponds to TRBD1 (5 bases). The V gene's germline CDR1 is MGHRA and CDR2 YSYEKL. This CDR3 is 18 amino acids long. Trimming stripped 1 base from V and 0 bases from J, with 17 bases between. CDR3 amino acids: CASSQVPQGQTSTDTQYF. CDR3 DNA sequence: TGCGCCAGCAGCCAAGTGCCCCAGGGCCAAACTAGCACAGATACGCAGTATTTT.

V and J are TRBV28 and TRBJ2-2; 10 bases agree with TRBD1. With V trimmed by 7 bases and J by 3 bases, 8 bases remained unmatched. Germline CDR1 MDHEN, CDR2 SYDVKM. CDR3 length equals 16 residues. The CDR3 DNA sequence: TGTGCCAGCACCCCAATAGGACAGGGGGACACCGGGGAGCTGTTTTTT. Translating it yields CASTPIGQGDTGELFF.

V is TRBV29-1 and J is TRBJ2-1; 12 bases fit TRBD2. Germline V gene lookup returns CDR1 SQVTM and CDR2 ANQGSEA. The CDR3 consists of 18 residues. V lost 0 bases to trimming and J lost 1 base; unmatched junction nucleotides: 7. The CDR3 spells CSVEDWLAGGPSYNEQFF. The CDR3 region has the DNA TGCAGCGTTGAAGATTGGCTAGCGGGAGGGCCGTCCTACAATGAGCAGTTCTTC.

This chain connects TRBV30 to TRBJ1-1, with D tentatively TRBD1 (5 bases). CDR3 length: 15 residues. V lost 4 bases to trimming and J lost 2 bases, with 17 bases between them. Germline lookup yields CDR1 GTSNPN and CDR2 SVGIG (reference sequence). CDR3 nucleotides: TGTGCCTGGAAGCATGGGGGAACGATAAACACTGAAGCTTTCTTT. Translation: CAWKHGGTINTEAFF.